This TCR beta chain was captured in a study of cytomegalovirus exposure and HLA in healthy donors. Whole-study findings and limits: While the bulk of TCR sequences proved rare, some public TCRs turned up in many donors. From TCR beta sequences, most subjects' HLA-A and HLA-B alleles were reportedly predicted accurately. V- and J-gene trimming of TCR beta was linked (in a later analysis) to a missense DCLRE1C variant.

V lost 3 bases, J lost 5 bases, and 13 bases stayed unmatched. The CDR3 runs to 18 residues. Germline V gene data show CDR1 as LNHDA and CDR2 as SQIVND (reference sequence). This clone appeared a few times. The antigen remains unidentified. PCR was performed using 60 Vbeta and 13 Jbeta primers. Libraries were prepared by immunoSEQ multiplex PCR; TCRdb keeps only in-frame clonotypes and omits some of them. Here the sample spans 70,000 to 75,000 clones, approximately 75% being singletons. The specimen was PBMCs. The origin of this receptor is a woman between 35 and 50 years old in good health and CMV-seropositive. The J gene is TRBJ2-1, the V gene TRBV19; TRBD2 aligns across 10 bases. The CDR3 reads CASSISFLSGGANNEQFF. The CDR3, as DNA: TGTGCCAGTAGTATCTCCTTTTTGAGCGGGGGGGCAAACAATGAGCAGTTCTTC.